This T cell receptor (beta chain) was identified in a study of cytomegalovirus exposure and HLA in healthy donors. Looking at the study overall: Researchers previously reported finding 90 million to 130 million unique TCR beta sequences from roughly 170 million T cells.

V trimming: 6 bases; J trimming: 4 bases; junction bases outside the gene matches: 3. The CDR3 is made up of 14 amino acids. The germline gives CDR1 SGHRS, CDR2 YFSETQ. Use of 60 Vbeta and 13 Jbeta primers characterized the PCR. The table came from immunoSEQ multiplex PCR; TCRdb's copy has only in-frame clones and leaves some out. The sample includes approximately 200,000 clones, 65% to 75% of them seen just once. With regard to this clone: Antigen: not known.

Study observations and caveats: Most TCR beta V segments were productive about 90% or about 30% of the time in an earlier analysis. Researchers counted roughly 160 TCR beta chains as cytomegalovirus-associated. Researchers left out some V segments, among them TRBV6-2 and TRBV6-3, as indistinguishable.

J is TRBJ2-2 and V is TRBV5-1; TRBD2 matches at 10 bases. The sample comprised PBMCs. The receptor's source is a man aged 25 to 40 in good health and CMV-seropositive. DNA of the CDR3: TGCGCCAGCACTCTAGCGGGGGCCACCGGGGAGCTGTTTTTT. The encoded protein is CASTLAGATGELFF.